This T cell receptor (beta chain) was recovered during a study of graft-versus-host responses after intestinal transplantation. Note on this clone: Its antigen remains unidentified.

V gave up 4 bases and J gave up 4 bases, with 22 bases separating them. The CDR3 loop spans 17 amino acids. CDR1 is MGHRA, CDR2 YSYEKL, per germline. Libraries were prepared by immunoSEQ multiplex PCR; TCRdb keeps only in-frame clonotypes and omits some of them. The sample includes roughly 100,000 clones, 87% of them seen just once. This material consisted of unstimulated CD4+ T cells sorted from spleen or lymph node cells, taken before intestinal transplant. The clonotype comes from a human donor who received an intestinal transplant. The chain has TRBV4-1 and TRBJ1-1; maybe TRBD1 (5 bases). CDR3 loop: CASSPRTYYGESTEAFF. CDR3 nucleotide sequence: TGCGCCAGCAGCCCTCGGACATATTATGGGGAGAGCACTGAAGCTTTCTTT.